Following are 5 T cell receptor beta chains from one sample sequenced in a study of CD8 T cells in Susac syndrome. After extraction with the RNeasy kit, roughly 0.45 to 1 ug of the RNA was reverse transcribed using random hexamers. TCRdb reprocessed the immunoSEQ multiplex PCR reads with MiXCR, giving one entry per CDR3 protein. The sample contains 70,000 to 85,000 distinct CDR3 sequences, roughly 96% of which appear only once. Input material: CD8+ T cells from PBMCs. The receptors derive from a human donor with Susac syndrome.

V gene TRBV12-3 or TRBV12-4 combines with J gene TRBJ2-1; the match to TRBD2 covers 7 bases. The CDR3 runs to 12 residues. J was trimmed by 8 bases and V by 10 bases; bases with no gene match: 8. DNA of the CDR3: TGTGCCATAGGGGACTACTTCCATGAGCAGTTCTTC. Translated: CAIGDYFHEQFF.

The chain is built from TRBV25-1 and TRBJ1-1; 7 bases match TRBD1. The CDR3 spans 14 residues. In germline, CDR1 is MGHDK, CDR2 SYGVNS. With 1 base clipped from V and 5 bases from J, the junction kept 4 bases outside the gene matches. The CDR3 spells CASSEFGTETEAFF. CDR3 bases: TGTGCCAGCAGTGAATTTGGGACAGAGACTGAAGCTTTCTTT.

CDR3 residues: CASSLAAGTGGTQYF. For the CDR3, the DNA is TGTGCCAGCAGCTTAGCAGCCGGGACAGGGGGGACCCAGTACTTC. This sequence joins TRBV7-9 and TRBJ2-5; 11 bases align to TRBD1. This CDR3 region has 15 residues. V was pared by 0 bases and J by 7 bases, with 4 bases of the junction left unmatched. Per the germline V gene, CDR1 is SEHNR and CDR2 is FQNEAQ (reference sequence).

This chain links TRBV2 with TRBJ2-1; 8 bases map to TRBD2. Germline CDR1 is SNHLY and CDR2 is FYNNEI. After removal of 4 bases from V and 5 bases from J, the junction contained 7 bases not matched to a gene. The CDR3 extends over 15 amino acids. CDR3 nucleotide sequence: TGTGCCAGCAGTGTCGTGGGGACTAGGGACAATGAGCAGTTCTTC. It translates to CASSVVGTRDNEQFF.

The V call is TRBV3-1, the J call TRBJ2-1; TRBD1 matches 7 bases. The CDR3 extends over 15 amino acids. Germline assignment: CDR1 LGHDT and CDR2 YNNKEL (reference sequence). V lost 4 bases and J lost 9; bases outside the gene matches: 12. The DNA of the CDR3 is TGTGCCAGCAGCCTCAGCGTGACAGGGCTTACTGAGCAGTTCTTC. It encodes CASSLSVTGLTEQFF.